Listed below are T cell receptor beta chains from one sample, sequenced in a study of technical replicates of blood from four donors. Assay used: immunoSEQ multiplex PCR; TCRdb lists only in-frame clones, some missing. Here the sample spans tens of thousands of clones, around 89% being singletons. Sequenced: T cells isolated from PBMCs. These receptors all come from a human donor in good health. Both conserved end residues are part of each CDR3.

CDR3 length | J gene | V gene | CDR3 protein
14 | TRBJ1-2 | TRBV6-5 | CASRGAGANYGYTF
16 | TRBJ2-3 | TRBV5-6 | CASTLGLAGGRDTQYF
12 | TRBJ1-2 | TRBV25-1 | CASSESGVGYTF
16 | TRBJ2-1 | TRBV4-3 | CASSQALTSGSSEQFF
10 | TRBJ2-5 | TRBV29-1 | CSVAVETQYF
15 | TRBJ2-1 | TRBV4-3 | CASSQTLAGYNEQFF
13 | TRBJ2-1 | TRBV4-3 | CASSQERRNEQFF
14 | TRBJ1-2 | TRBV19 | CASSIGGALNGYTF
15 | TRBJ2-2 | TRBV7-2 | CASSPGQINTGELFF
15 | TRBJ2-5 | TRBV7-2 | CASSLGSGGQETQYF
12 | TRBJ2-7 | TRBV5-4 | CASSLDYYEQYF
13 | TRBJ2-7 | TRBV7-2 | CASRTGSTYEQYF
17 | TRBJ2-6 | TRBV27 | CASSLGDYASGANVLTF
14 | TRBJ2-1 | TRBV10-3 | CAISQGSSYNEQFF
17 | TRBJ2-1 | TRBV28 | CASSFSYSGSLGNEQFF
12 | TRBJ2-1 | TRBV2 | CASSTLRNEQFF
16 | TRBJ1-1 | TRBV19 | CASSIGGEGAGTEAFF
14 | TRBJ2-7 | TRBV5-8 | CASSFGTGVYEQYF
14 | TRBJ1-1 | TRBV5-1 | CASSLGGSNTEAFF
13 | TRBJ1-6 | TRBV15 | CATSSTGNSPLHF
12 | TRBJ2-1 | TRBV9 | CASSAEYNEQFF
17 | TRBJ2-7 | TRBV5-4 | CASSSWDLTSEPYEQYF
15 | TRBJ1-4 | TRBV15 | CATSGQGRSNEKLLF
13 | TRBJ2-7 | TRBV9 | CASSVGHSYEQYF
15 | TRBJ2-4 | TRBV5-8 | CASSLGHWEENIQYF
15 | TRBJ2-7 | TRBV27 | CASSSTSRGDYEQYF
14 | TRBJ1-2 | TRBV18 | CASSAAETNYGYTF
12 | TRBJ2-3 | TRBV9 | CASSPNTDTQYF
15 | TRBJ2-1 | TRBV5-1 | CASSFNKGTDNEQFF
15 | TRBJ2-3 | TRBV2 | CASSVQGVITDTQYF
15 | TRBJ1-5 | TRBV2 | CASSEAPGGNQPQHF
17 | TRBJ2-3 | TRBV15 | CATSRGGLAGGPDTQYF
12 | TRBJ1-1 | TRBV10-3 | CAISRLNSEAFF
16 | TRBJ2-2 | TRBV5-4 | CASRTGGARNTGELFF
15 | TRBJ2-5 | TRBV5-4 | CASSFNLAGVETQYF
14 | TRBJ2-7 | TRBV6-5 | CASSYLSRVHEQYF
14 | TRBJ2-1 | TRBV4-1 | CASSQEVRDNEQFF
16 | TRBJ2-1 | TRBV9 | CASSVRGTGEAIEQFF
13 | TRBJ2-2 | TRBV9 | CASSVLTTGELFF
14 | TRBJ2-1 | TRBV6-6 | CALKMGLEYNEQFF
13 | TRBJ1-4 | TRBV29-1 | CSVGGGANEKLFF
14 | TRBJ2-3 | TRBV25-1 | CASSRAGGPDTQYF
14 | TRBJ2-7 | TRBV14 | CASSHLRFRGEQYF
16 | TRBJ1-3 | TRBV4-2 | CASSQDTDASSNTIYF
13 | TRBJ2-5 | TRBV4-3 | CASSQDLLETQYF
14 | TRBJ2-7 | TRBV9 | CASSARTAPYEQYF
17 | TRBJ2-7 | TRBV4-2 | CASSQDRGQMFSYEQYF
13 | TRBJ2-1 | TRBV5-1 | CASSYISYNEQFF
14 | TRBJ2-7 | TRBV7-2 | CASSLRRQGYEQYF
15 | TRBJ2-3 | TRBV2 | CASTRLAGGVDTQYF